The 13 T cell receptor beta chains below come from one sample, sequenced in a study of identical twins. TCRdb processed the 5' RACE reads anew with MiXCR; each CDR3 protein has one entry. The table records some 500,000 distinct CDR3 sequences, roughly 21% of them present only once. The same data also went into a second study, on T cells expressing NK-cell markers.

Sequenced sample: CD4+ T cells sorted from blood. Receptor source: a woman aged 18-29 years in good health.

This clonotype was recorded a few times. The CDR3 loop is CASSLGLAGISSYNEQFF. CDR3 nucleotide sequence: TGTGCCAGCAGCTTAGGACTAGCGGGTATAAGCTCCTACAATGAGCAGTTCTTC. The chain joins TRBV11-2 to TRBJ2-1; the match to TRBD2 covers 10 bases. V dropped 1 base and J dropped 0; count of bases not matched to a gene: 6. The CDR3 consists of 18 residues. In germline, CDR1 is SGHAT, CDR2 FQNNGV.

This clonotype was detected a few times. The chain links TRBV3-1 to TRBJ2-1; a possible D gene is TRBD1 (6 bases). Trimming stripped 1 base from V and 8 bases from J, with 12 bases between. This CDR3 spans 14 amino acids. Per germline, CDR1 LGHDT and CDR2 YNNKEL (reference sequence). The DNA for the CDR3 is TGTGCCAGCAGCCAAGCCCCGGGACACTATGAGCAGTTCTTC. Its protein is CASSQAPGHYEQFF.

The chain uses TRBV20-1 and TRBJ1-1; possibly TRBD1 for D (5 bases). V was shortened by 7 bases and J by 5 bases, with 14 bases between the two germline ends. The CDR3 is 12 amino acids. Germline CDR1 reads DFQATT; CDR2 reads SNEGSKA (reference sequence). Here the CDR3 reads CSGGSWSTEAFF. The CDR3 DNA reads as TGCAGTGGGGGGTCGTGGAGTACTGAAGCTTTCTTT.

The J gene is TRBJ2-3, the V gene TRBV2; D possibly corresponds to TRBD2 (5 bases). The CDR3 contains 14 residues. V gave up 6 bases and J gave up 0 bases, with 10 bases separating them. Germline V gene sequence: CDR1 SNHLY, CDR2 FYNNEI. The CDR3 reads CASRISGSTDTQYF. CDR3 in DNA: TGTGCCAGCAGGATAAGCGGCAGCACAGATACGCAGTATTTT.

In its sample, this clonotype was seen a few times. The chain carries TRBV7-2 and TRBJ1-5; unclear D gene. Germline V CDR1 and CDR2: SGHTA, FQGNSA. Between the trimmed V and J ends, which lost 5 bases and 3 bases, there was a span of 14 bases. The CDR3 sequence is 15 residues long. CDR3 in amino acids: CASSVTDGLNQPQHF. The CDR3, as DNA: TGTGCCAGCAGCGTAACGGACGGCCTCAATCAGCCCCAGCATTTT.

This clonotype has just a few counts. The rearrangement uses TRBV27 and TRBJ2-7; D is perhaps TRBD1 (6 bases). CDR1 and CDR2 from the germline V gene are MNHEY and SMNVEV (reference sequence). Trimming left V 0 bases short and J 6 bases short, with 18 bases between. CDR3 size: 16 residues. CDR3: CASSLSGRAGVGEQYF. CDR3 DNA sequence: TGTGCCAGCAGTTTATCGGGTCGAGCAGGGGTGGGCGAGCAGTACTTC.

The J gene is TRBJ2-3, the V gene TRBV20-1; weak D call: TRBD2 (6 bases). CDR1 DFQATT and CDR2 SNEGSKA come from the germline V gene (reference sequence). V lost 6 bases to trimming and J lost 6 bases, with 16 bases between them. The CDR3 loop spans 13 amino acids. CDR3 sequence (DNA): TGCAGTGCCGTAGCAGCGGGCGGGGATACGCAGTATTTT. Residues: CSAVAAGGDTQYF.

The chain couples TRBV5-1 to TRBJ2-7, with D unresolved. The V gene lost 3 bases and the J gene lost 0 bases, with 10 bases spanning the gap. The CDR3 runs to 14 residues. The germline gives CDR1 SGHRS, CDR2 YFSETQ. This CDR3 is CASSWALSSYEQYF. CDR3 nucleotide sequence: TGCGCCAGCAGCTGGGCCCTGAGCTCCTACGAGCAGTACTTC.

The chain uses TRBV10-3 and TRBJ1-1; D is undetermined. The CDR3 length is 15 residues. Trimming took off 0 bases at V and 9 bases at J, with 17 bases between the two ends. Germline V gene data show CDR1 as ENHRY and CDR2 as SYGVKD. Written as DNA, the CDR3 is TGTGCCATCAGTGAGTCGAAGGACCTTCCCCCTCAAGCTTTCTTT. Its protein product is CAISESKDLPPQAFF.

This clonotype has just one count. J is TRBJ1-2 and V is TRBV3-1; 7 positions match TRBD1. This CDR3 has 14 amino acids. Germline V lookup: CDR1 LGHDT, CDR2 YNNKEL (reference sequence). V trimming: 2 bases; J trimming: 8 bases; junction bases outside the gene matches: 8. The CDR3 DNA follows: TGTGCCAGCAGCCAACCCGGGACAGTATTCGGCTACACCTTC. Its protein product is CASSQPGTVFGYTF.

This clonotype was seen many times. The V and J genes are TRBV2 and TRBJ1-1, with unresolved D. This CDR3 contains 13 residues. V was pared by 6 bases and J by 2 bases, with 10 bases between. CDR1 SNHLY and CDR2 FYNNEI come from the germline V gene. This CDR3 reads CASRGDLNTEAFF. The CDR3 bases are TGTGCCAGCAGGGGCGACCTCAACACTGAAGCTTTCTTT.

V and J are TRBV7-3 and TRBJ1-6; D possibly corresponds to TRBD1 (6 bases). The CDR3 runs to 15 residues. The ends were cut back, 0 bases at V and 10 bases at J, with 13 bases in the middle. Germline V gives CDR1 SGHTA, CDR2 FQGTGA. The CDR3 DNA reads as TGTGCCAGCAGCTTAACTGGCCGGGGGCGATCACCCCTCCACTTT. It is translated as CASSLTGRGRSPLHF.

This clonotype was counted between two and nine times. The chain recombines TRBV20-1 with TRBJ2-5; D perhaps matches TRBD2 (5 bases). The CDR3 runs to 16 residues. Germline V gives CDR1 DFQATT, CDR2 SNEGSKA (reference sequence). V lost 3 bases and J 0 bases, leaving 17 bases between the germline ends. The CDR3 region has the DNA TGCAGTGCTAGTTCCCCGGTACAGCGGCACCAAGAGACCCAGTACTTC. Translated, it gives CSASSPVQRHQETQYF.